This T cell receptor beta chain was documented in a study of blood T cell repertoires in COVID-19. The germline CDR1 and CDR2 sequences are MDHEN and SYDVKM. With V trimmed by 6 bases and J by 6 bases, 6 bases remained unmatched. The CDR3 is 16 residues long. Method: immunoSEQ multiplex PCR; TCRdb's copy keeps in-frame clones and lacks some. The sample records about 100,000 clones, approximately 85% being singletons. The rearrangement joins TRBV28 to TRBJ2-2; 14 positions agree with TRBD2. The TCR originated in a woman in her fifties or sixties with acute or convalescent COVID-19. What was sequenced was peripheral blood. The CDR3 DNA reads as TGTGCCAGCAGGCCGGGACTAGCGGGAGTCTCCGGGGAGCTGTTTTTT. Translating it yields CASRPGLAGVSGELFF.